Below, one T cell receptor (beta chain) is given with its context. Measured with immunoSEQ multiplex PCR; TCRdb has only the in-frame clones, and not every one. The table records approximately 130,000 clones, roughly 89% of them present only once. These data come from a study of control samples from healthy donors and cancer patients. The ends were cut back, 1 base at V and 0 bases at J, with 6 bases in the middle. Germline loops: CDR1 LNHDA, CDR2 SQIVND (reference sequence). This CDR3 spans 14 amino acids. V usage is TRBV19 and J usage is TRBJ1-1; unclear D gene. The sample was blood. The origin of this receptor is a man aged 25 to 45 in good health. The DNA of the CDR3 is TGTGCCAGTAGTATAGGTGAGGTGAACACTGAAGCTTTCTTT. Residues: CASSIGEVNTEAFF.